The 20 T cell receptor beta chains in this list originate from one sample, sequenced in a study of blood T cell repertoires in COVID-19. Libraries were prepared by immunoSEQ multiplex PCR; TCRdb keeps only in-frame clonotypes and omits some of them. The sample yields under 55,000 clones, about 80% seen once. The sequenced sample consisted of peripheral blood. The receptors here all came from a human donor in a cohort sampled during active COVID-19.

This chain uses TRBV30 with TRBJ1-2; TRBD1 might be the D (5 bases). Germline loops: CDR1 GTSNPN, CDR2 SVGIG (reference sequence). The length of the CDR3 is 14 residues. Trimming took off 3 bases at V and 3 bases at J, with 14 bases between the two ends. CDR3 amino acids: CAWSAHGGDYGYTF. The CDR3 coding sequence is TGTGCCTGGAGCGCTCATGGAGGGGACTATGGCTACACCTTC.

The chain uses TRBV27 and TRBJ2-5, with TRBD2 matching over 8 bases. V lost 8 bases, J lost 5 bases, and 10 bases stayed unmatched. Germline V lookup: CDR1 MNHEY, CDR2 SMNVEV (reference sequence). The CDR3 runs 14 residues. The CDR3 reads CASSPAGVGETQYF. The CDR3 bases are TGTGCCAGCTCTCCAGCGGGAGTGGGTGAGACCCAGTACTTC.

The J gene is TRBJ2-4, the V gene TRBV28, with 12 positions matching TRBD1. CDR1 and CDR2 (germline): MDHEN, SYDVKM. This CDR3 has 18 residues. J lost 3 bases, V lost 1 base, and 7 bases had no gene match. Here the CDR3 reads CASSLFSGTGGHKNIQYF. The CDR3 region has the DNA TGTGCCAGCAGTTTATTTAGCGGGACAGGGGGCCACAAAAACATTCAGTACTTC.

The genes are TRBV30 and TRBJ1-5; 7 nucleotides align to TRBD1. The J segment lost 4 bases and the V segment lost 3 bases, leaving 3 bases of the junction unmatched. Germline CDR1 GTSNPN, CDR2 SVGIG (reference sequence). This CDR3 is 13 amino acids long. The CDR3 DNA is TGTGCCTGGAGCGGGGGACAGAATCAGCCCCAGCATTTT. It translates to CAWSGGQNQPQHF.

The chain is built from TRBV19 and TRBJ2-1; 10 bases match TRBD1. Losses at the gene ends were 7 bases for V and 0 bases for J; bases not matched to a gene: 3. The CDR3 runs to 15 residues. CDR1 is LNHDA and CDR2 is SQIVND in the germline V gene (reference sequence). CDR3 loop: CASKTGGTSYNEQFF. The DNA of the CDR3 is TGTGCCAGTAAGACAGGGGGCACCTCCTACAATGAGCAGTTCTTC.

The chain is built from TRBV19 and TRBJ2-2, with TRBD2 matching over 11 bases. V lost 6 bases and J lost 3; bases outside the gene matches: 9. CDR1 and CDR2 from the germline V gene are LNHDA and SQIVND (reference sequence). The CDR3 sequence is 17 residues long. The CDR3 loop reads CASRGTSGSDDTGELFF. The CDR3 nucleotides are TGTGCCAGTAGGGGAACTAGCGGGAGCGACGACACCGGGGAGCTGTTTTTT.

The rearrangement uses TRBV5-1 and TRBJ2-7; TRBD2 aligns across 8 bases. The CDR3 is 15 amino acids. V lost 0 bases to trimming and J lost 3 bases; unmatched junction nucleotides: 5. Germline loops: CDR1 SGHRS, CDR2 YFSETQ. The CDR3 coding sequence is TGCGCCAGCAGCTTGGCCCTAGCGGGTATCTACGAGCAGTACTTC. It specifies CASSLALAGIYEQYF. Filled out from reference TRBV5-1 and TRBJ2-7, the complete variable domain reads KAGVTQTPRYLIKTRGQQVTLSCSPISGHRSVSWYQQTPGQGLQFLFEYFSETQRNKGNFPGRFSGRQFSNSRSEMNVSTLELGDSALYLCASSLALAGIYEQYFGPGTRLTVT.

J is TRBJ2-2 and V is TRBV7-2; 7 nucleotides agree with TRBD2. The CDR3 totals 15 residues. Germline loops: CDR1 SGHTA, CDR2 FQGNSA. V was clipped by 6 bases and J by 4 bases; unmatched bases: 8. Here the CDR3 reads CASSSPGGGTGELFF. CDR3 nucleotide sequence: TGTGCCAGCAGTTCCCCCGGCGGGGGCACCGGGGAGCTGTTTTTT. The full variable domain, its missing parts supplied by reference TRBV7-2 and TRBJ2-2, is GAGVSQSPSNKVTEKGKDVELRCDPISGHTALYWYRQSLGQGLEFLIYFQGNSAPDKSGLPSDRFSAERTGGSVSTLTIQRTQQEDSAVYLCASSSPGGGTGELFFGEGSRLTVL.

The rearrangement uses TRBV5-8 and TRBJ1-2; D unresolved. This CDR3 spans 13 amino acids. V lost 0 bases, J lost 2 bases, and 5 bases lay in between. Germline values: CDR1 SGHTS, CDR2 YDEGEE. The CDR3 reads CASSLDRNYGYTF. The CDR3 DNA sequence: TGTGCCAGCAGCTTGGACAGAAACTATGGCTACACCTTC.

This clone has more than one count but fewer than ten. The rearrangement uses TRBV7-8 and TRBJ2-7; 8 positions match TRBD1. Germline loops: CDR1 SGHVS, CDR2 FQNEAQ. This CDR3 has 16 amino acids. The J segment lost 2 bases and the V segment lost 2 bases, leaving 8 bases of the junction unmatched. The CDR3 loop is CASSLTPDRAPYEQYF. For the CDR3, the DNA is TGTGCCAGCAGCTTAACCCCGGACAGGGCACCCTACGAGCAGTACTTC.

This chain uses TRBV11-3 with TRBJ2-5; the D is unclear. Germline assignment: CDR1 SGHNT and CDR2 YENEEA. The ends were cut back, 4 bases at V and 5 bases at J, with 17 bases in the middle. The CDR3 has 15 residues. This CDR3 is CASSSGLGQTETQYF. The CDR3 nucleotides read TGTGCCAGCAGCTCCGGCCTGGGCCAGACGGAGACCCAGTACTTC.

This chain links TRBV5-4 with TRBJ1-1, with D maybe TRBD1 (6 bases). V dropped 1 base and J dropped 1 base, with 14 bases sitting between them. The length of the CDR3 is 16 residues. CDR1 is SGHNT and CDR2 is YYREEE in the germline V gene (reference sequence). The CDR3 sequence is CASSLSHTGRNTEAFF. CDR3 bases: TGTGCCAGCAGCTTGTCCCATACAGGGCGGAACACTGAAGCTTTCTTT.

This chain connects TRBV5-1 to TRBJ2-7; 7 bases match TRBD2. Germline-derived CDR1 and CDR2 are SGHRS and YFSETQ. V was pared by 0 bases and J by 5 bases, with 5 bases of the junction left unmatched. CDR3 length: 14 amino acids. The CDR3 DNA sequence: TGCGCCAGCAGCTTGGGCGGGAGCAACCACGAGCAGTACTTC. It specifies CASSLGGSNHEQYF.

The chain has TRBV5-8 and TRBJ2-1; 8 nucleotides align to TRBD1. CDR3 size: 15 residues. The V and J ends lost 5 bases and 6 bases, in that order; junction bases with no gene match: 10. The germline V gene encodes CDR1 SGHTS and CDR2 YDEGEE. The CDR3 is CASRATGAPSNEQFF. CDR3 bases: TGTGCCAGCAGGGCGACAGGGGCCCCTTCCAATGAGCAGTTCTTC.

This chain connects TRBV2 to TRBJ2-1; TRBD2 matches at 12 bases. Germline loops: CDR1 SNHLY, CDR2 FYNNEI. With V trimmed by 3 bases and J by 7 bases, 4 bases remained unmatched. This CDR3 comprises 15 residues. CDR3 nucleotides: TGTGCCAGCAGTGAGACGGGACTAGCGGGTAATGAGCAGTTCTTC. Translated: CASSETGLAGNEQFF.

The chain combines TRBV6-5 with TRBJ2-3, with D possibly being TRBD1 (6 bases). CDR1 and CDR2 from the germline V gene are MNHEY and SVGAGI. V was clipped by 5 bases and J by 6 bases, with 18 bases between them. The CDR3 length is 15 residues. The CDR3 loop reads CASSLGTSTGDTQYF. The DNA for the CDR3 is TGTGCCAGCAGTCTCGGGACATCAACTGGGGATACGCAGTATTTT.

This chain connects TRBV18 to TRBJ1-1, with D possibly being TRBD1 (5 bases). Germline V CDR1 and CDR2: KGHSH, LQKENI. The germline V and J ends were trimmed by 2 bases and 7 bases, with 8 bases remaining between them. The CDR3 extends over 12 amino acids. The CDR3 reads CASSPFQGEAFF. As DNA, the CDR3 is TGTGCCAGCTCACCATTTCAGGGTGAAGCTTTCTTT.

This clone was detected a few times. This chain connects TRBV7-9 to TRBJ1-3; 8 nucleotides agree with TRBD1. CDR3 length equals 16 residues. The ends lost 3 bases at V and 3 bases at J; junction bases unmatched: 7. Germline V gives CDR1 SEHNR, CDR2 FQNEAQ (reference sequence). CDR3 amino acids: CASSFRGQGGGNTIYF. The CDR3 bases are TGTGCCAGCAGCTTTAGAGGACAGGGCGGTGGAAACACCATATATTTT.

The gene calls are TRBV7-2 and TRBJ2-6, with 7 bases lining up with TRBD2. The V segment lost 2 bases and the J segment 0 bases; nucleotides outside the gene matches: 4. The germline CDR1 and CDR2 sequences are SGHTA and FQGNSA. The CDR3 is 17 amino acids. CDR3 in DNA: TGTGCCAGCAGCTTAAGAGGGAGGGTCTCTGGGGCCAACGTCCTGACTTTC. Translated: CASSLRGRVSGANVLTF.

This chain connects TRBV4-1 to TRBJ1-2; D may be TRBD1 (5 bases). Trimming cost V 0 bases and J 4 bases, with 18 bases left between them. The CDR3 loop spans 17 amino acids. The V gene's germline CDR1 is MGHRA and CDR2 YSYEKL. DNA for the CDR3: TGCGCCAGCAGCCAAGACGTATCTGCGGGGGGGGGCTATGGCTACACCTTC. Residues: CASSQDVSAGGGYGYTF.